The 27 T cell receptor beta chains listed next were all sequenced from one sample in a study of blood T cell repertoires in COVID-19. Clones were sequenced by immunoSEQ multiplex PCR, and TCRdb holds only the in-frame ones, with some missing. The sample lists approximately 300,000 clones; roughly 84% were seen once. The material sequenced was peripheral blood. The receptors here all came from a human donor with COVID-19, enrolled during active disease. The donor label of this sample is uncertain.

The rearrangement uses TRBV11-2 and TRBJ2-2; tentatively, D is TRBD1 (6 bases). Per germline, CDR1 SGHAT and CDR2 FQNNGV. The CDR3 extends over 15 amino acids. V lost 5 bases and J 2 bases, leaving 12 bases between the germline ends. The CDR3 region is CASSKRQANTGELFF. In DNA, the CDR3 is TGTGCCAGCAGCAAACGACAGGCCAACACCGGGGAGCTGTTTTTT.

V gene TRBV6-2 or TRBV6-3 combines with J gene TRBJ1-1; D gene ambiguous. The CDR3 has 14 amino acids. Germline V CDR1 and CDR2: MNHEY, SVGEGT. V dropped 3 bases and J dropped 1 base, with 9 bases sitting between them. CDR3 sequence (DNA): TGTGCCAGCAGTTATACAGACGGGAACACTGAAGCTTTCTTT. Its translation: CASSYTDGNTEAFF.

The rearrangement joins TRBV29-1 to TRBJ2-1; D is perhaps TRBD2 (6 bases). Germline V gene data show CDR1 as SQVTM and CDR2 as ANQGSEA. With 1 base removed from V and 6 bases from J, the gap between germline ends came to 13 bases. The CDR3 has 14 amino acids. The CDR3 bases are TGCAGCGTTGAAGCGAGGGCCGGGGGCAATGAGCAGTTCTTC. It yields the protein CSVEARAGGNEQFF.

CDR3 nucleotide sequence: TGTGCCAGTAGTATCGTTCGGGGATCGGGTAATTACGAGCAGTACTTC. The encoded protein is CASSIVRGSGNYEQYF. The chain couples TRBV19 to TRBJ2-7; D possibly corresponds to TRBD2 (5 bases). This CDR3 is 16 amino acids long. Trimming pared 3 bases from V and 4 bases from J, leaving 19 bases between. CDR1 and CDR2 (germline): LNHDA, SQIVND (reference sequence).

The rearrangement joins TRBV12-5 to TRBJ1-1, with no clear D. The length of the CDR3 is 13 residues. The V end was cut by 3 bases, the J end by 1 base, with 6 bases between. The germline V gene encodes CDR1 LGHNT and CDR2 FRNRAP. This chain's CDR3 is CASGFEGNTEAFF. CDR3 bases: TGTGCTAGTGGTTTCGAGGGGAACACTGAAGCTTTCTTT.

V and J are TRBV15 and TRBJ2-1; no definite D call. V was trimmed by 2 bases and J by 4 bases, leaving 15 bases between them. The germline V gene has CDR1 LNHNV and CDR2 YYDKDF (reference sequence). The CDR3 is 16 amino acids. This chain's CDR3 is CATSRPPIRLYNEQFF. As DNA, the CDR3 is TGTGCCACCAGCAGACCACCTATCCGACTTTACAATGAGCAGTTCTTC.

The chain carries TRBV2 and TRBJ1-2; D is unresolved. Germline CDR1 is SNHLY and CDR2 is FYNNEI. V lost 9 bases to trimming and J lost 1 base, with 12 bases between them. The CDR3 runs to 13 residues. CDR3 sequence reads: CARSRFGNYGYTF. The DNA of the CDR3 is TGTGCCAGAAGCAGGTTCGGTAACTATGGCTACACCTTC.

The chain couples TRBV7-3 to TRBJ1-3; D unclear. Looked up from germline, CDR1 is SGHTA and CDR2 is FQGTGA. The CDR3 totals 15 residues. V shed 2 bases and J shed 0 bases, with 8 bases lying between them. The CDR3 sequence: CASSLDRSSGNTIYF. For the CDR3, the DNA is TGTGCCAGCAGCTTAGACCGGAGCTCTGGAAACACCATATATTTT.

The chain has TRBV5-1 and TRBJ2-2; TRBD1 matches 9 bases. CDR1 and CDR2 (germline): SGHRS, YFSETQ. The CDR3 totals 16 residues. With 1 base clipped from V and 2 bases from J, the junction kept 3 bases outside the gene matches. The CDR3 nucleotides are TGCGCCAGCAGCTTGACAGGGGGCAGTAACACCGGGGAGCTGTTTTTT. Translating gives CASSLTGGSNTGELFF.

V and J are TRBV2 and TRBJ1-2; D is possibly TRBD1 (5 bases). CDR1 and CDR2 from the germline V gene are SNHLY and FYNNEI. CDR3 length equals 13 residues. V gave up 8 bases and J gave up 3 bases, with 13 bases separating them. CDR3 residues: CASRGNGYYGYTF. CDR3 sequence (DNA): TGTGCCAGCCGGGGGAACGGATACTATGGCTACACCTTC.

The CDR3 loop is CTSSSTGVSGGNTIYF. The DNA for the CDR3 is TGCACCAGCAGCTCTACAGGGGTTTCTGGTGGAAACACCATATATTTT. V is TRBV1 and J is TRBJ1-3; no check of the table's D call, TRBD1, against the DNA was made. TRBV1 constitutes a pseudogene. CDR3 length: 16 residues.

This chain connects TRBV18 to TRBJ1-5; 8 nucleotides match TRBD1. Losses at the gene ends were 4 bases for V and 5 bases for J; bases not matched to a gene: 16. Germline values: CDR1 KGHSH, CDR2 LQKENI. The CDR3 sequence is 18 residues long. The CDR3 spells CASSLRRQGSEVDQPQHF. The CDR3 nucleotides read TGTGCCAGCTCACTGCGGCGACAGGGGAGCGAAGTTGATCAGCCCCAGCATTTT. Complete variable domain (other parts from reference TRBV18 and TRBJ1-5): NAGVMQNPRHLVRRRGQEARLRCSPMKGHSHVYWYRQLPEEGLKFMVYLQKENIIDESGMPKERFSAEFPKEGPSILRIQQVVRGDSAAYFCASSLRRQGSEVDQPQHFGDGTRLSIL.

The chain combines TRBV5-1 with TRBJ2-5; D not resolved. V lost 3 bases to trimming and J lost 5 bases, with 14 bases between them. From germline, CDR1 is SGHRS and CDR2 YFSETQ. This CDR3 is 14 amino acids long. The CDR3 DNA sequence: TGCGCCAGCAGCTCCCTCGACAATTATGAGACCCAGTACTTC. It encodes CASSSLDNYETQYF.

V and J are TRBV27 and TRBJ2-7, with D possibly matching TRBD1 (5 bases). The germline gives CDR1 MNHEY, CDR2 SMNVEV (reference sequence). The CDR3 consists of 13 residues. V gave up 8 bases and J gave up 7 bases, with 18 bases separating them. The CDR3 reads CASSAGYPSEQYF. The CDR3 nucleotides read TGTGCCAGCTCGGCAGGGTACCCTTCGGAGCAGTACTTC.

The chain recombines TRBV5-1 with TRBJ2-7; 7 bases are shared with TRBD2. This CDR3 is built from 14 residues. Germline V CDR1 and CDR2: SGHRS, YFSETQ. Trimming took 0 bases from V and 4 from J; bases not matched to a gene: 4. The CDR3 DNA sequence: TGCGCCAGCAGCTTGGCAAGTAGCGGGTACGAGCAGTACTTC. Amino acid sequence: CASSLASSGYEQYF.

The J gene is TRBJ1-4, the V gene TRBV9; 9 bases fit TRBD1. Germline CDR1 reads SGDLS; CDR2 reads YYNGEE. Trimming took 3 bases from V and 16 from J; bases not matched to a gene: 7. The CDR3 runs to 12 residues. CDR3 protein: CASSGSGTGKFF. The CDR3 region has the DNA TGTGCCAGCAGCGGATCCGGGACAGGGAAGTTTTTT.

The CDR3 DNA reads as TGTGCCAGCAGTTACTCGATTGCGGTGACTAGCGGGAGGGGGGACAATGAGCAGTTCTTC. Translation gives CASSYSIAVTSGRGDNEQFF. The chain combines TRBV6-2 or TRBV6-3 with TRBJ2-1; the match to TRBD2 covers 14 bases. Germline V gene sequence: CDR1 MNHEY, CDR2 SVGEGT. V gave up 0 bases and J gave up 5 bases; unmatched junction bases: 12. CDR3 length equals 20 residues.

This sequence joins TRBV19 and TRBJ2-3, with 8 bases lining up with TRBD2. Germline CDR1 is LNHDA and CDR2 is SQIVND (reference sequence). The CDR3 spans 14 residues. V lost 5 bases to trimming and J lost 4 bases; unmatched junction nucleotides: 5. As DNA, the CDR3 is TGTGCCAGTAGTCTAAGCGGGGGCCCAGATACGCAGTATTTT. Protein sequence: CASSLSGGPDTQYF.

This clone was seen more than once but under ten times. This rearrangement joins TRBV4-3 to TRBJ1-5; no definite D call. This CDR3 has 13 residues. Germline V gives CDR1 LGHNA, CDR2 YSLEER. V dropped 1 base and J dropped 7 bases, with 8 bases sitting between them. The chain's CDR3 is CASSQAVLQPQHF. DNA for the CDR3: TGCGCCAGCAGCCAAGCGGTCTTGCAGCCCCAGCATTTT.

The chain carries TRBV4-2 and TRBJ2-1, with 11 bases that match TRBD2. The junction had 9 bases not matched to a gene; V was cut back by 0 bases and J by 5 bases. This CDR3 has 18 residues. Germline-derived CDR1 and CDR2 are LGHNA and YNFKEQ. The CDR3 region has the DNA TGTGCCAGCAGCCAAGATAGTGGCCTAGCGGGAGGAAACAATGAGCAGTTCTTC. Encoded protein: CASSQDSGLAGGNNEQFF.

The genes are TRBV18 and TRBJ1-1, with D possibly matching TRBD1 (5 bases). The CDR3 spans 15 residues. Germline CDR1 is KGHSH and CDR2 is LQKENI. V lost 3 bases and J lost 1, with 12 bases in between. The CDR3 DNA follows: TGTGCCAGCTCACCGAGAGAAGGGGCGAACACTGAAGCTTTCTTT. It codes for CASSPREGANTEAFF.

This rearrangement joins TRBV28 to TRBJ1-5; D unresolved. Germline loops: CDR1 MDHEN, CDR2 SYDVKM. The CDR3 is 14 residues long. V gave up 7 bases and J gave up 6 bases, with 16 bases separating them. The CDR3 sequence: CASNVGREVQPQHF. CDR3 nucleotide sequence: TGTGCCAGCAACGTAGGGAGGGAAGTTCAGCCCCAGCATTTT.

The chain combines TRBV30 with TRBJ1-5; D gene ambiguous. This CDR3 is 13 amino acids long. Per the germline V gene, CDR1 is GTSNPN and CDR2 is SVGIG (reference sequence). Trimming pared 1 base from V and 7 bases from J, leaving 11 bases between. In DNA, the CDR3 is TGTGCCTGGAGTGGGGCAAACGTACAGCCCCAGCATTTT. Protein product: CAWSGANVQPQHF.

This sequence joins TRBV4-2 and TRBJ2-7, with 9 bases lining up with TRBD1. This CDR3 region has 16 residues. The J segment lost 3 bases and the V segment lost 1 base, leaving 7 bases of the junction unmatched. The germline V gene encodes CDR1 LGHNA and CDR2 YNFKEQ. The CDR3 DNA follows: TGTGCCAGCAGCCAAGTGGGGGGACAGGGTGGCTACGAGCAGTACTTC. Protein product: CASSQVGGQGGYEQYF.

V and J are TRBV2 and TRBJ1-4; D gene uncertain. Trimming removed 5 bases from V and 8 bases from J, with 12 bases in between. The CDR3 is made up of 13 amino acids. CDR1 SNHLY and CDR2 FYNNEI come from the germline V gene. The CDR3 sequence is CASSREGTEKLFF. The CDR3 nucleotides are TGTGCCAGCAGTAGAGAGGGAACCGAAAAACTGTTTTTT. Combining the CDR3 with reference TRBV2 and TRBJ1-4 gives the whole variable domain EPEVTQTPSHQVTQMGQEVILRCVPISNHLYFYWYRQILGQKVEFLVSFYNNEISEKSEIFDDQFSVERPDGSNFTLKIRSTKLEDSAMYFCASSREGTEKLFFGSGTQLSVL.

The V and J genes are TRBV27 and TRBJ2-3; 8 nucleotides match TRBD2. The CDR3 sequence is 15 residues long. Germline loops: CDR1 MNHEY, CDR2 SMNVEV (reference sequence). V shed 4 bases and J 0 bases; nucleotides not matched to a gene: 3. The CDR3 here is CASSSPSGSTDTQYF. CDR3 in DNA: TGTGCCAGCAGTTCCCCTAGCGGGAGCACAGATACGCAGTATTTT.

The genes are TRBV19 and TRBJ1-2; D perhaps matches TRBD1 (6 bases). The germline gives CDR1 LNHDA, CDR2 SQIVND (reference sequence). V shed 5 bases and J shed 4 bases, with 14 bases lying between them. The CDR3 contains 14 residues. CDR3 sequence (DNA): TGTGCCAGTAGTGTCACAGGGATAGGCTATGGCTACACCTTC. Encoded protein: CASSVTGIGYGYTF.